A selection of T cell receptor beta chains follows, all from one sample in a study of identical twins. TCRdb processed the 5' RACE reads anew with MiXCR; each CDR3 protein has one entry. The sample carries hundreds of thousands of distinct CDR3 sequences, more than 6.5% recorded once. The sample was also linked to a second study, of yellow fever vaccine responses in identical twins.

The sequencing sample was made of memory (CD45RO+) T cells sorted from blood. The receptors derive from a woman aged 18 to 35 in good health. The CDR3 runs from the conserved cysteine through the conserved F or W. A D gene is named only where the DNA matches it firmly. Clone size, where shown, is once, few, many, or a class for clones that have expanded.

-	TRBV27	TRBJ2-3	TRBD2	CTSSFRWGGLAGMGTQYF	TGTACCAGCAGTTTTCGGTGGGGGGGACTAGCGGGCATGGGTACGCAGTATTTT
few	TRBV7-2	TRBJ1-1	-	CASSPGRVAGTEAFF	TGTGCCAGCAGCCCCGGCCGGGTGGCAGGTACTGAAGCTTTCTTT
many	TRBV10-3	TRBJ2-5	TRBD1	CAISEWKGAQETQYF	TGTGCCATCAGTGAGTGGAAGGGGGCCCAAGAGACCCAGTACTTC
-	TRBV28	TRBJ2-1	TRBD1	CASSFLGQGLGQFF	TGTGCCAGCAGTTTTCTAGGACAGGGTCTAGGGCAGTTCTTC
-	TRBV7-9	TRBJ2-5	-	CASSLDVQETQYF	TGTGCCAGCAGCTTAGATGTCCAAGAGACCCAGTACTTC
few	TRBV5-6	TRBJ2-5	-	CASSLVDLRETQYF	TGTGCCAGCAGCTTGGTGGATTTGAGGGAGACCCAGTACTTC
-	TRBV20-1	TRBJ2-2	-	CSASPPRGSGTGELFF	TGCAGTGCTAGTCCCCCCCGGGGGAGTGGGACCGGGGAGCTGTTTTTT
many	TRBV6-2/TRBV6-3	TRBJ2-6	-	CATILRSGANVLTF	TGTGCCACTATCCTCCGCTCTGGGGCCAACGTCCTGACTTTC
few	TRBV20-1	TRBJ1-1	TRBD1	CSAGDSGTGFTEAFF	TGCAGTGCTGGCGACTCCGGGACAGGGTTCACTGAAGCTTTCTTT
few	TRBV6-4	TRBJ2-1	-	CASSGGEPYNEQSF	TGTGCCAGCAGTGGCGGGGAGCCCTACAATGAGCAGTCCTTC
many	TRBV5-1	TRBJ2-1	TRBD2	CASSGGAGEPYNEQFF	TGCGCCAGCAGCGGTGGGGCGGGAGAACCCTACAATGAGCAGTTCTTC
few	TRBV2	TRBJ2-7	TRBD2	CASSENPSGSWEQYF	TGTGCCAGCAGTGAAAACCCTAGCGGGAGTTGGGAGCAGTACTTC